This T cell receptor (beta chain) is from a study of cytomegalovirus exposure and HLA in healthy donors. Turning to the study itself: In an earlier analysis, 90 million to 130 million unique TCR beta sequences were found from about 190 million T cells. Broader study findings: As a later analysis showed, a missense DCLRE1C variant was linked to trimming of TCR beta V- and J-genes. It was shown in a later analysis that HLA-associated TCR beta chains were more clonally expanded than other, equally common chains. According to a later analysis, most TCR beta chains associated with CMV appeared HLA-restricted.

This CDR3 is built from 14 residues. V was clipped by 0 bases and J by 1 base, with 7 bases between them. Per the germline V gene, CDR1 is SGHNT and CDR2 is YYREEE (reference sequence). PCR amplification relied on 60 Vbeta primers (plus 13 Jbeta primers). Assay used: immunoSEQ multiplex PCR; TCRdb lists only in-frame clones, some missing. The sample consists of about 180,000 clones, 82% of them appearing once. A word on this clone: Antigen unknown.

This receptor was taken from a man in his forties in good health and CMV-seronegative. The rearrangement uses TRBV5-4 and TRBJ1-1; tentatively, D is TRBD1 (5 bases). Source material: PBMCs. For the CDR3, the DNA is TGTGCCAGCAGCTTGGCCGACAGGAACACTGAAGCTTTCTTT. This translates into CASSLADRNTEAFF. Using reference TRBV5-4 and TRBJ1-1 for the parts outside the CDR3, the full variable domain is ETGVTQSPTHLIKTRGQQVTLRCSSQSGHNTVSWYQQALGQGPQFIFQYYREEENGRGNFPPRFSGLQFPNYSSELNVNALELDDSALYLCASSLADRNTEAFFGQGTRLTVV.